The clone carrying this T cell receptor beta chain turned up a few times. The data are from a study of molecular identifiers for immune sequencing clone quantification. J was trimmed by 2 bases and V by 2 bases; bases with no gene match: 2. CDR3 length equals 16 residues. Germline V gene sequence: CDR1 MNHEY, CDR2 SVGAGI. Each CDR3 protein gets one entry after TCRdb re-called the PCR reads with MiXCR. Here the sample spans nearly 650,000 distinct CDR3 sequences, roughly 25% being singletons. Sequencing input: naive CD8+ T cells from blood, with Jurkat cell RNA spiked in. The subset here: FACS-sorted CD8+CD4-CCR7+CD45RA+ naive T cells. The sequence derives from a human donor in good health. Some libraries in this study had Jurkat cell RNA spiked in. The chain links TRBV6-5 to TRBJ2-1, with TRBD2 matching over 11 bases. CDR3 protein: CASSYRSGRAYNEQFF. CDR3 coding DNA: TGTGCCAGCAGTTACCGTAGCGGGAGGGCCTACAATGAGCAGTTCTTC.